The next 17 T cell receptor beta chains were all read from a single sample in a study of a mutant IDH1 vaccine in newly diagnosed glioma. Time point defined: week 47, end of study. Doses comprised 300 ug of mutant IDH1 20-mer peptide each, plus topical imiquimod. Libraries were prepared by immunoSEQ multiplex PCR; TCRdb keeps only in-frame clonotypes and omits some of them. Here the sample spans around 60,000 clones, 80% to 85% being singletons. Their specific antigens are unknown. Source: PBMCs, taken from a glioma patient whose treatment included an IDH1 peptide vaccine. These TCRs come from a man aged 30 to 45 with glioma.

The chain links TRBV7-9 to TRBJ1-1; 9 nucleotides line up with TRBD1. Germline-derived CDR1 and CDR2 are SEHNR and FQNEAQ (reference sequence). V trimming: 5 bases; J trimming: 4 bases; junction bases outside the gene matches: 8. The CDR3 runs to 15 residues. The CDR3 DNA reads TGTGCCAGCAGCCTTCTGACAGGGGGAACCACTGAAGCTTTCTTT. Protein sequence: CASSLLTGGTTEAFF.

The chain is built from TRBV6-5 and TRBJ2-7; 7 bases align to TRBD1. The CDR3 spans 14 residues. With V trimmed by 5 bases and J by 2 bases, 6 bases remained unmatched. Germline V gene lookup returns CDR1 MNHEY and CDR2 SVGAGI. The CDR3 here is CASSRKGTAYEQYF. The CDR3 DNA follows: TGTGCCAGCAGTCGAAAAGGGACAGCCTACGAGCAGTACTTC.

The CDR3 sequence: CASSPPAGVGSYEQYF. The CDR3 DNA follows: TGTGCCAGCAGCCCCCCAGCGGGGGTTGGGTCCTACGAGCAGTACTTC. The gene calls are TRBV4-2 and TRBJ2-7; TRBD2 matches 8 bases. The J segment lost 1 base and the V segment lost 4 bases, leaving 9 bases of the junction unmatched. The CDR3 has 16 amino acids. CDR1 is LGHNA and CDR2 is YNFKEQ in the germline V gene.

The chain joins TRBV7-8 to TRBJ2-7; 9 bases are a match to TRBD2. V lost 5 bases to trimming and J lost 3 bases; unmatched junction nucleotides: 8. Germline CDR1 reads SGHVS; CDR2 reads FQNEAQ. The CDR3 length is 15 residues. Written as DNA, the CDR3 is TGTGCCAGCAGCGTCTCCGGGACTAGCCACTACGAGCAGTACTTC. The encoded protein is CASSVSGTSHYEQYF.

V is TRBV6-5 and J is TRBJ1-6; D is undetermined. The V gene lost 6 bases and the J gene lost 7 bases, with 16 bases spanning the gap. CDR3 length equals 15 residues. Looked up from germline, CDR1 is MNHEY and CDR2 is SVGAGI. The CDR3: CASSRHEDLNSPLHF. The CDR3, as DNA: TGTGCCAGCAGCAGACACGAGGATCTAAATTCACCCCTCCACTTT.

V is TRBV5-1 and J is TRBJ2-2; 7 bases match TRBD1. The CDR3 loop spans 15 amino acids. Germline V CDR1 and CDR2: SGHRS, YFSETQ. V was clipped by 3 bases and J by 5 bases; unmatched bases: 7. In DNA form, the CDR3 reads TGCGCCAGCAGCTACGGGACAGAAAGGACCGGGGAGCTGTTTTTT. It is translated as CASSYGTERTGELFF.

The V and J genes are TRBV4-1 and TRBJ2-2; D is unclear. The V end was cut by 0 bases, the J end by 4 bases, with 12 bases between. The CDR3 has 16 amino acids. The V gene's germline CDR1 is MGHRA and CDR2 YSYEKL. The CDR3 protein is CASSQEPLGSTGELFF. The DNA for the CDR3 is TGCGCCAGCAGCCAAGAGCCGCTGGGATCCACCGGGGAGCTGTTTTTT.

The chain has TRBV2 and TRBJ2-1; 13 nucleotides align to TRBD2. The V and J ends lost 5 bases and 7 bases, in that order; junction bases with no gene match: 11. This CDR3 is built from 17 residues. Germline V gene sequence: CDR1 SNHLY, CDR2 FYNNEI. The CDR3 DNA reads TGTGCCAGCAGTAACTCAGGACTAGCGGGGGAGGTGAATGAGCAGTTCTTC. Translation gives CASSNSGLAGEVNEQFF.

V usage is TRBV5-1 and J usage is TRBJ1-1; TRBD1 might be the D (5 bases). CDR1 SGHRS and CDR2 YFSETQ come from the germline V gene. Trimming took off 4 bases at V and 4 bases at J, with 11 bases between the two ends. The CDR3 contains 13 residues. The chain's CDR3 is CASSGALGTEAFF. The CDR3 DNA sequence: TGCGCCAGCAGCGGGGCGTTGGGCACTGAAGCTTTCTTT. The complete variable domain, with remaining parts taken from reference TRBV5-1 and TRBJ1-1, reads KAGVTQTPRYLIKTRGQQVTLSCSPISGHRSVSWYQQTPGQGLQFLFEYFSETQRNKGNFPGRFSGRQFSNSRSEMNVSTLELGDSALYLCASSGALGTEAFFGQGTRLTVV.

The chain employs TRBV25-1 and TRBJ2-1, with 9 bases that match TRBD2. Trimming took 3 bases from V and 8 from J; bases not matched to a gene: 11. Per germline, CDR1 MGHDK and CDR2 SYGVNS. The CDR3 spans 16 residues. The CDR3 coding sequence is TGTGCCAGCAGTGATCTAACGGGACTAGCATTGTATGAGCAGTTCTTC. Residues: CASSDLTGLALYEQFF.

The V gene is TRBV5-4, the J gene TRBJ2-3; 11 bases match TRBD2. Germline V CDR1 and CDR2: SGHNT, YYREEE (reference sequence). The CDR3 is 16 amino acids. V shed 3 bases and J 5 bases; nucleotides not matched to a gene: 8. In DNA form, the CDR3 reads TGTGCCAGCAGCTCCCTAGCGGGGGGCGGTGAAGATACGCAGTATTTT. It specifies CASSSLAGGGEDTQYF. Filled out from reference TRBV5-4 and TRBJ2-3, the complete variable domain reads ETGVTQSPTHLIKTRGQQVTLRCSSQSGHNTVSWYQQALGQGPQFIFQYYREEENGRGNFPPRFSGLQFPNYSSELNVNALELDDSALYLCASSSLAGGGEDTQYFGPGTRLTVL.

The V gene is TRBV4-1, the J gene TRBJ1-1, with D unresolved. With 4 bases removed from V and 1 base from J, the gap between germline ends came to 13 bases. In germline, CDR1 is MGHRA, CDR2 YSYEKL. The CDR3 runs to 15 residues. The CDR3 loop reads CASSLSPIWNTEAFF. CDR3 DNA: TGCGCCAGCAGCCTCAGCCCCATATGGAACACTGAAGCTTTCTTT.

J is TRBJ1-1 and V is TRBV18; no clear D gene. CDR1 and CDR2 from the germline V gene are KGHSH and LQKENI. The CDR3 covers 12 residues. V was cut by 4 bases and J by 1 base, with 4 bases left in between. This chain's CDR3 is CASSLGNTEAFF. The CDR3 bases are TGTGCCAGCTCACTGGGGAACACTGAAGCTTTCTTT.

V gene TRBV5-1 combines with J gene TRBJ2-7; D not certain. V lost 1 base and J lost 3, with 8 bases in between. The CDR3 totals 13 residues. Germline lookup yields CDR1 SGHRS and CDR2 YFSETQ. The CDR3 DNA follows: TGCGCCAGCAGCTTGACTACCGTCTACGAGCAGTACTTC. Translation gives CASSLTTVYEQYF.

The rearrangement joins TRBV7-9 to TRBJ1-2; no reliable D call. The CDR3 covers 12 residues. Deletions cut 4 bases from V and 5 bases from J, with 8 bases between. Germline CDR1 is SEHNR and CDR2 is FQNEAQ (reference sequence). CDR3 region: CASSSLWYGYTF. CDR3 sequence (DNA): TGTGCCAGCAGCTCCCTATGGTATGGCTACACCTTC. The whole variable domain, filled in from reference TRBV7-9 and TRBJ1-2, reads DTGVSQNPRHKITKRGQNVTFRCDPISEHNRLYWYRQTLGQGPEFLTYFQNEAQLEKSRLLSDRFSAERPKGSFSTLEIQRTEQGDSAMYLCASSSLWYGYTFGSGTRLTVV.

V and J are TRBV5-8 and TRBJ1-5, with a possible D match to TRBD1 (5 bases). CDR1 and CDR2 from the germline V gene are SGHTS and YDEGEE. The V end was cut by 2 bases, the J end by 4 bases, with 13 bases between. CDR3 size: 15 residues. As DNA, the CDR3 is TGTGCCAGCAGCTTAGGGGATCCCTCAAATCAGCCCCAGCATTTT. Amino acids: CASSLGDPSNQPQHF.

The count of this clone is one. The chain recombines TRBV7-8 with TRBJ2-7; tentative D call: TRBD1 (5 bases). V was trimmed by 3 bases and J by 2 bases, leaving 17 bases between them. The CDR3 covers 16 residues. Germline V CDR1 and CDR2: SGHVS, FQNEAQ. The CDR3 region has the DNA TGTGCCAGCAGCTTCCCCGGGTTGGGGCCACCCTACGAGCAGTACTTC. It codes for CASSFPGLGPPYEQYF.